This TCR beta chain was identified during a study of beta chain features in type 1 diabetes (dated by TCRdb to the late 2010s). For the wider study: Mean age, gender distribution, total cell number and subset yield did not differ between patients and healthy donors. A total of 85 million to 140 million sorted cells were examined across all samples, and a strong correlation was observed between cell number per subset and RNA yield. In the study, TCRB repertoires of sorted circulating CD4+ T cell subsets from recently diagnosed type 1 diabetes patients were compared with those of matched healthy donors. Whereas all 28 donors provided naive and central memory subsets, regulatory and stem cell-like memory subsets were isolated from just 8 patients and roughly eight healthy donors.

The entire isolated RNA was reverse transcribed using the High Capacity cDNA Reverse Transcription Kit, and thus expressed TCRB transcripts were sequenced. Naive, central memory and regulatory T cell samples underwent deep immunoSEQ sequencing, averaging about 3.57 million total reads per sample. Sorted cells were lysed in RLT buffer, and RNA was extracted using DNase-treated RNeasy Micro or Mini kits according to cell number. Each cell subset was processed on its own to prevent cross-contamination, while patient and healthy donor samples were processed together. Using the immunoSEQ multiplex PCR, TCRB sequences were amplified from cDNA into 87-bp fragments spanning the CDR3 region. Amplicons were sequenced on the Illumina HiSeq platform. Per the original workflow: Synthetic template baselines were used to correct PCR bias computationally, reads within Hamming distance 2 were collapsed together, and singletons that could not be merged were discarded. By aligning reads against IMGT, V, D and J genes, CDR3 length, and insertions or deletions at six rearrangement sites were assigned. Within each subset, clonotype counts were normalized to the number of sorted cells before true diversity and Gini coefficients were calculated with the tcR R package. The overlap coefficient, calculated on TCRB nucleotide sequences, was used to quantify repertoire sharing. Out-of-frame TCRB sequences from naive cells were analyzed as a proxy for the pre-selection repertoire. TCRdb took over this immuneACCESS table, retaining in-frame rearrangements with V and J assigned. Such tables are incomplete; in checked studies, under half of the missing clones stem from an unresolved V gene, and the remainder is unexplained. For V, J and clone size, that table is used; D and trimming come from the DNA. This sample comprises 600,000 to 650,000 clones, around a sixth of them detected only once. The ten largest make up about 0.086% of the sample.

The V and J ends are trimmed by 5 bases and 1 base, leaving 3 bases between them. The CDR3, cysteine through phenylalanine, is 11 amino acids long. Only CDR3 DNA is held: 33 bases, read in frame from base 1. The germline V gene (reference sequence) sets CDR1 to SEHNR and CDR2 to FQNEAQ. A single peripheral blood draw of approximately 100 mL on average was collected from each donor into heparinised tubes. Using a panel that included CD45RO, CCR7, CD25, CD127, CD95 and CD27, naive, central memory, regulatory and stem cell-like memory CD4+ T cells were sorted on a BD FACSAria II. Every sorted population had a purity above 95%. PBMCs were isolated immediately by Lymphoprep density gradient centrifugation and stained directly without culture. So that batch effects would be minimized, each experiment stained and sorted samples in pairs, pairing one healthy donor with one patient. Points the paper makes about the study in general: The naive, central memory and regulatory TCRB repertoires appeared to resemble one another more closely among patients than among healthy donors. PCR may preferentially amplify shorter templates, but because patient and control samples were amplified and corrected together, any resulting skew would affect both groups equally. At VDJ recombination sites, patients with type 1 diabetes made fewer insertions and deleted more nucleotides, a pattern implying thymic rearrangement abnormalities. Because the HLA sub-analyses included only small numbers of individuals, any influence of HLA type on TCRB rearrangement was left unresolved. Type 1 diabetes patients showed a moderate but significant shortening of TCRB CDR3 length in all four CD4+ subsets. Because cDNA was sequenced instead of genomic DNA, activated cells with high expression could be over-represented, although the groups did not differ in activation or CD3 levels.

This clone was seen a handful of times. Its cognate antigen has yet to be identified. No much larger clone exists at a distance of one base, and base qualities are not known. The chain is encoded by TRBV7-9 joined to TRBJ2-7, with an unclear D gene assignment. The TCR originated in a man aged 18-30 years in good health. The sample consisted of naive CD4+ T cells from blood. The meaning of the sample's cell subset or site label: true naive CD4+ T cells. The CDR3 protein: CASSISYEQYF. The DNA sequence is TGTGCCAGCAGCATTTCCTACGAGCAGTACTTC.